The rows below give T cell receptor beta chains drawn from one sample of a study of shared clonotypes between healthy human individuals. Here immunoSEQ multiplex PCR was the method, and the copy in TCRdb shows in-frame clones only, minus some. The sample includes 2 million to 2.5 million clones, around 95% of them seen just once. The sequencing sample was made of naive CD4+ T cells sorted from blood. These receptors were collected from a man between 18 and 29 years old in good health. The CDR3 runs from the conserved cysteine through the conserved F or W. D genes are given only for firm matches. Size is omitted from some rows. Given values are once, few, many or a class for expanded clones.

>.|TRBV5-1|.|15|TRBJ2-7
CASSLGGASSYEQYF
TGCGCCAGCAGCTTGGGAGGGGCGAGCTCCTACGAGCAGTACTTC
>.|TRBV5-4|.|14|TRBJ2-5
CASSSGRLQETQYF
TGTGCCAGCAGCTCAGGGCGGCTCCAAGAGACCCAGTACTTC
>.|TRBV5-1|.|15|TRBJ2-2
CASSLVADSSGELFF
TGCGCCAGCAGCTTGGTTGCGGACTCCTCCGGGGAGCTGTTTTTT
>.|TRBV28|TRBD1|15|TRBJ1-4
CASSSPDRGGEKLFF
TGTGCCAGCAGTTCCCCGGACAGGGGAGGGGAAAAACTGTTTTTT
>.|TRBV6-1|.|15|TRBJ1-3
CASSEGRESGNTIYF
TGTGCCAGCAGTGAAGGACGAGAAAGTGGAAACACCATATATTTT
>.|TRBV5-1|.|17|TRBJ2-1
CASLRDRVSGSRNEQFF
TGCGCCAGCCTCCGGGACAGGGTGAGCGGGAGTCGTAATGAGCAGTTCTTC
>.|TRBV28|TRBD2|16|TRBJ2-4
CASSPGGPRISNIQYF
TGTGCCAGCAGTCCGGGGGGGCCAAGGATTTCCAACATTCAGTACTTC
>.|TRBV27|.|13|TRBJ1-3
CASSFRGGNTIYF
TGTGCCAGCAGTTTTCGTGGGGGAAACACCATATATTTT
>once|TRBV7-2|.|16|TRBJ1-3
CASSQDPRVSGNTIYF
TGTGCCAGCAGCCAAGATCCCCGGGTGTCTGGAAACACCATATATTTT
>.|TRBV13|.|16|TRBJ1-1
CASSLARTVGNTEAFF
TGTGCCAGCAGCTTAGCCAGGACAGTAGGGAACACTGAAGCTTTCTTT
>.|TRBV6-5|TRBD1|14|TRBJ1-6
CASSQGGRNSPLHF
TGTGCCAGCAGCCAGGGGGGACGTAATTCACCCCTCCACTTT
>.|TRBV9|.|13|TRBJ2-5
CASSVDSARTQYF
TGTGCCAGCAGCGTAGACAGCGCTCGGACCCAGTACTTC
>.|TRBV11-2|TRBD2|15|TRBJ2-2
CASRPAGVNTGELFF
TGTGCCAGCAGACCAGCGGGAGTTAACACCGGGGAGCTGTTTTTT
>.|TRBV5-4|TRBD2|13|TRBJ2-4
CASSREGGNIQYF
TGTGCCAGCAGCCGGGAGGGTGGAAACATTCAGTACTTC
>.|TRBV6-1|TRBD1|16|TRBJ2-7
CASSDPTDRGLYEQYF
TGTGCCAGCAGTGACCCTACGGACAGGGGACTTTACGAGCAGTACTTC
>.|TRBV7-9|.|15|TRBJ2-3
CASSPIDSGLYTQYF
TGTGCCAGCAGCCCGATAGACTCGGGACTCTATACGCAGTATTTT
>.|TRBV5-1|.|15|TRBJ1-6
CATASGGAGNSPLHF
TGCGCCACTGCAAGTGGGGGCGCGGGGAATTCACCCCTCCACTTT
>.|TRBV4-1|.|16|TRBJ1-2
CASSQVLSAAHYGYTF
TGCGCCAGCAGCCAAGTCCTGAGTGCAGCGCACTATGGCTACACCTTC
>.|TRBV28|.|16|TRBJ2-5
CASSTPVGGGQETQYF
TGTGCCAGCAGTACCCCGGTAGGGGGGGGGCAAGAGACCCAGTACTTC
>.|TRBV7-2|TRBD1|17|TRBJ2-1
CASSLDRTGGVYNEQFF
TGTGCCAGCAGCTTAGATCGGACAGGTGGGGTTTACAATGAGCAGTTCTTC
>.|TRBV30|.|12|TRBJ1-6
CAGEERNSPLHF
TGTGCCGGAGAGGAACGAAATTCACCCCTCCACTTT
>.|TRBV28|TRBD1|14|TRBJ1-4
CASSRDRGNEKLFF
TGTGCCAGCAGTCGGGACAGGGGTAATGAAAAACTGTTTTTT
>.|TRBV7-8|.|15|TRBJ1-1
CASSSGGGFGTEAFF
TGTGCCAGCAGTTCAGGAGGGGGATTCGGAACTGAAGCTTTCTTT
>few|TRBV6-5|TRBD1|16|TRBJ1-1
CASSYRTTGKGGEAFF
TGTGCCAGCAGTTACCGTACGACAGGGAAAGGGGGTGAAGCTTTCTTT
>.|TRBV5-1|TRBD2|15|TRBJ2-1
CASSTGLAKYNEQFF
TGCGCCAGCAGCACGGGACTAGCGAAATACAATGAGCAGTTCTTC
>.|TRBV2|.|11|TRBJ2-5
CASRAQETQYF
TGTGCCAGCAGGGCACAAGAGACCCAGTACTTC
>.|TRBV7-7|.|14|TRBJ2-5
CASSLQENSETQYF
TGTGCTAGCAGCTTACAGGAAAACTCAGAGACCCAGTACTTC
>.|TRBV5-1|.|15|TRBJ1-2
CASSPDGQPNYGYTF
TGCGCCAGCAGCCCCGATGGCCAACCTAACTATGGCTACACCTTC
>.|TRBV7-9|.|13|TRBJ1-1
CASSGQPNTEAFF
TGTGCCAGCAGCGGACAGCCGAACACTGAAGCTTTCTTT
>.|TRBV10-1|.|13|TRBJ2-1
CASSAGSRNEQFF
TGCGCCAGCAGCGCTGGAAGCAGGAATGAGCAGTTCTTC
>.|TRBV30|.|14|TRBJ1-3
CAWATQGLGNTIYF
TGTGCCTGGGCGACGCAGGGGCTCGGGAACACCATATATTTT
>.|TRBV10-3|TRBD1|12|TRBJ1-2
CASATGFGGYTF
TGTGCCAGCGCGACAGGGTTTGGAGGCTACACCTTC
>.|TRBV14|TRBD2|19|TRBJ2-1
CASSHRWGLAGVSGNEQFF
TGTGCCAGCAGCCATCGTTGGGGACTAGCGGGAGTCTCGGGCAATGAGCAGTTCTTC
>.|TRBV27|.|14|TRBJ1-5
CASKEQGTNQPQHF
TGTGCCAGCAAGGAACAAGGGACGAATCAGCCCCAGCATTTT
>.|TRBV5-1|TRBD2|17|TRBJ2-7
CASSPREGRLLPYEQYF
TGCGCCAGCAGCCCGCGGGAGGGACGCCTCCTCCCCTACGAGCAGTACTTC
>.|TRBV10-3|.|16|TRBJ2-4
CAISGRGGLAKNIQYF
TGTGCCATCAGTGGTAGAGGGGGGCTGGCCAAAAACATTCAGTACTTC
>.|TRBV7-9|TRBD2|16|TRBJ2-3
CASSLAASGAGDTQYF
TGTGCCAGCAGCTTAGCAGCTAGCGGGGCCGGAGATACGCAGTATTTT
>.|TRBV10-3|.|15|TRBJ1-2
CAISDGTSTGYGYTF
TGTGCCATCAGTGATGGGACATCCACCGGCTATGGCTACACCTTC
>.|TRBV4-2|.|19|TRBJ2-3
CASSQETSQTGSLTDTQYF
TGTGCCAGCAGCCAAGAAACTAGCCAAACAGGGAGTCTCACAGATACGCAGTATTTT
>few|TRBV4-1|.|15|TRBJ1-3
CASSQGRISGNTIYF
TGCGCCAGCAGCCAAGGCAGGATCTCTGGAAACACCATATATTTT
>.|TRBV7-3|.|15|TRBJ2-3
CASSPSLKSTDTQYF
TGTGCCAGCAGCCCCTCCCTAAAGAGCACAGATACGCAGTATTTT
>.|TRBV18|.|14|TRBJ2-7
CASSPTLDRAEQYF
TGTGCCAGCTCACCCACCCTCGACAGAGCGGAGCAGTACTTC
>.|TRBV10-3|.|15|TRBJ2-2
CAISGGGRDTGELFF
TGTGCCATCAGTGGAGGGGGAAGGGACACCGGGGAGCTGTTTTTT
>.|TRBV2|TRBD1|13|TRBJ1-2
CASSRGQGYGYTF
TGTGCCAGCAGTCGCGGACAGGGCTATGGCTACACCTTC